This is a list of T cell receptor beta chains from one sample in a study of blood T cell repertoires in COVID-19. Some clones are missing from TCRdb's copy, which holds only in-frame ones; the method was immunoSEQ multiplex PCR. The sample includes some 270,000 clones, over 75% seen only once; the top ten take about 9.3%. Sequencing input: PBMCs or T cells enriched from blood (not recorded which). The receptors here all came from a woman between 50 and 59 years old with acute COVID-19. Each CDR3 is given with its conserved first and last residue. D genes are given only for firm matches. The size of a clone is reported for some rows only, either as once, few or many, or as a class for expanded clones.

size	D	V	J	DNA	CDR3
-	-	TRBV7-2	TRBJ2-1	TGTGCCAGCAGCCCCGAGGTAGCCGTTTACAATGAGCAGTTCTTC	CASSPEVAVYNEQFF
-	TRBD1	TRBV30	TRBJ1-6	TGTGCCTGGAGTGTAGGGACAGGGGGGAGTAATTCACCCCTCCACTTT	CAWSVGTGGSNSPLHF
-	TRBD1	TRBV5-4	TRBJ1-1	TGTGCCAGCAGCGGCTCGACAGGGGGCTATAACACTGAAGCTTTCTTT	CASSGSTGGYNTEAFF
-	-	TRBV29-1	TRBJ2-3	TGCAGCGTTCTGGTTGGGGGGAGCACAGATACGCAGTATTTT	CSVLVGGSTDTQYF
-	-	TRBV7-2	TRBJ1-2	TGTGCCAGCAGCTTAGTACAGGCGAACTATGGCTACACCTTC	CASSLVQANYGYTF
few	TRBD1	TRBV5-1	TRBJ2-7	TGCGCCAGCAGCGGCCGGGACAGGGCAAGCTCCTACGAGCAGTACTTC	CASSGRDRASSYEQYF
-	-	TRBV18	TRBJ1-5	TGTGCCAGCTCACCGGGGGGAAACAATCAGCCCCAGCATTTT	CASSPGGNNQPQHF
once	-	TRBV30	TRBJ2-2	TGTGCCTGGAGCATTGCCGGGGGGAACACCGGGGAGCTGTTTTTT	CAWSIAGGNTGELFF
few	-	TRBV30	TRBJ1-5	TGTGCCTGGGGCGACAGAACCAATCAGCCCCAGCATTTT	CAWGDRTNQPQHF
-	TRBD1	TRBV5-1	TRBJ1-1	TGCGCCAGCAGCCCAGGGGACAGGGGGGTTACTGAAGCTTTCTTT	CASSPGDRGVTEAFF
once	-	TRBV25-1	TRBJ1-3	TGTGCCAGCAGTGATCAGCGGCGGACCTCTGGAAACACCATATATTTT	CASSDQRRTSGNTIYF
-	-	TRBV7-2	TRBJ1-6	TGTGCCAGCAGCTTAGCAGTCACGAGCGGTTCACCCCTCCACTTT	CASSLAVTSGSPLHF
-	TRBD2	TRBV7-2	TRBJ2-1	TGTGCCAGCAGCTTAGTGGTGGCGGGGGGGTCCAATGAGCAGTTCTTC	CASSLVVAGGSNEQFF
-	TRBD1	TRBV29-1	TRBJ1-1	TGCAGCGTTGAAGGGACAGGGGACACTGAAGCTTTCTTT	CSVEGTGDTEAFF
-	TRBD2	TRBV7-8	TRBJ2-7	TGTGCCAGCGCACGGGGGGATACCTACGAGCAGTACTTC	CASARGDTYEQYF
few	-	TRBV3-1/TRBV3-2	TRBJ1-3	TGTGCCAGCAGCCAGGCGGCTGCTGGAAACACCATATATTTT	CASSQAAAGNTIYF
-	-	TRBV11-2	TRBJ2-1	TGTGCCAGCAGACGACACGAGAACAATGAGCAGTTCTTC	CASRRHENNEQFF
-	-	TRBV6-2/TRBV6-3	TRBJ1-3	TGTGCCAGCAGTTACTTAGTGGCAGGGCCGTACGGAAACACCATATATTTT	CASSYLVAGPYGNTIYF
-	-	TRBV3-1/TRBV3-2	TRBJ1-1	TGTGCCAGCAGCCAACAGGGGACGAACACTGAAGCTTTCTTT	CASSQQGTNTEAFF
-	-	TRBV27	TRBJ1-1	TGTGCCAGCAGCTCGGGAAGGGCTTTGGGCACTGAAGCTTTCTTT	CASSSGRALGTEAFF
-	TRBD1	TRBV19	TRBJ1-5	TGTGCCAGTACCTCCCTGGGCGGGACAGGGCTCAATCAGCCCCAGCATTTT	CASTSLGGTGLNQPQHF
-	-	TRBV2	TRBJ2-7	TGTGCCAGCAGTTATCAGGGGTTCACGATGGAGCAGTACTTC	CASSYQGFTMEQYF
many	-	TRBV18	TRBJ2-7	TGTGCCAGCTCACCCCCACCGGGACAGAAAACTAGCGGCAACACCTACGAGCAGTACTTC	CASSPPPGQKTSGNTYEQYF
-	TRBD2	TRBV7-2	TRBJ2-3	TGTGCCAGCAGCTTAGTAGCGGGGGTCACAGATACGCAGTATTTT	CASSLVAGVTDTQYF
few	-	TRBV30	TRBJ2-7	TGTGCCTGGAGTGGGGGCATCTCCTACGAGCAGTACTTC	CAWSGGISYEQYF
-	-	TRBV19	TRBJ1-4	TGTGCCAGTAGAAGCGGGGGGGAAACCTTTAAAAAACTGTTTTTT	CASRSGGETFKKLFF
-	TRBD1	TRBV2	TRBJ2-3	TGTGCCAGCCTCGTAAGGGGGCGCCTCAGCACAGATACGCAGTATTTT	CASLVRGRLSTDTQYF
few	-	TRBV4-1	TRBJ2-7	TGCGCCAGCAGCCGCACGTCGGGGTTCCTAGGCTACGAGCAGTACTTC	CASSRTSGFLGYEQYF
-	TRBD1	TRBV27	TRBJ1-5	TGTGCCAGCAAATCGACAGGGGGCGATCAGCCCCAGCATTTT	CASKSTGGDQPQHF
-	TRBD1	TRBV6-5	TRBJ1-2	TGTGCCAGCAGTTGGGCAGGGGGAGGTGGCTACACCTTC	CASSWAGGGGYTF
-	-	TRBV9	TRBJ1-2	TGTGCCAGCAGCGTAGTCTCAGGGGACGGCTATGGCTACACCTTC	CASSVVSGDGYGYTF
once	-	TRBV7-9	TRBJ1-4	TGTGCCAGCAGCCCCCAAGATAGAGGTGAAAAACTGTTTTTT	CASSPQDRGEKLFF
-	-	TRBV6-1	TRBJ1-4	TGTGCCAGCAGTGAAAACCCCCGGGATGAAAAACTGTTTTTT	CASSENPRDEKLFF
-	TRBD1	TRBV7-8	TRBJ2-7	TGTGCCAGCAGCTTAGGGGACAGGGGAGATGCGCAGTACTTC	CASSLGDRGDAQYF
-	-	TRBV29-1	TRBJ2-1	TGCAGCGTTGGTCGTCCTGAGCAGTTCTTC	CSVGRPEQFF
once	TRBD2	TRBV6-6	TRBJ2-2	TGTGCCAGCAGTCCAGTTCCGGGAGGGTACACCGGGGAGCTGTTTTTT	CASSPVPGGYTGELFF
-	-	TRBV19	TRBJ1-5	TGTGCCAGTAGTATGGCGGGGCAGGACTATCAGCCCCAGCATTTT	CASSMAGQDYQPQHF
-	-	TRBV30	TRBJ2-7	TGTGCCTGGAGTGGAGTAGCCTACGAGCAGTACTTC	CAWSGVAYEQYF
-	TRBD2	TRBV19	TRBJ2-1	TGTGCCAGTAGGAAAGGACTAGCGGGGGAGGTTGAGCAGTTCTTC	CASRKGLAGEVEQFF
-	TRBD2	TRBV7-7	TRBJ2-5	TGTGCTAGCAGCTTAGAAACTAGCGGGGGACAAGAGACCCAGTACTTC	CASSLETSGGQETQYF